The clone carrying this T cell receptor (beta chain) was found a few times. This CDR3 is built from 16 residues. CDR1 MNHEY and CDR2 SMNVEV come from the germline V gene (reference sequence). V was shortened by 4 bases and J by 0 bases, with 10 bases between the two germline ends. The source of the sample is a study of control samples from healthy donors and cancer patients. Sequenced by immunoSEQ multiplex PCR; TCRdb stores in-frame clones only, minus some. The sample lists 75,000 to 95,000 clones; roughly nine tenths were seen once. The TCR originated in a woman in her forties or fifties with colorectal cancer. Sequencing used PBMCs. The chain carries TRBV27 and TRBJ2-6; tentatively, D is TRBD1 (6 bases). The CDR3 DNA reads TGTGCCAGCAGTTATCAACAGGGCTCTGGGGCCAACGTCCTGACTTTC. It translates to CASSYQQGSGANVLTF.